These T cell receptor beta chains were read from a single sample in a study of PD-1 blockade in classical Hodgkin lymphoma. The table came from immunoSEQ multiplex PCR; TCRdb's copy has only in-frame clones and leaves some out. The table includes 20,000 to 30,000 clones, 91% detected once. Sequencing was performed on CD4+ T cells from blood. These receptors came from a human donor with classical Hodgkin lymphoma. The CDR3 runs from the conserved cysteine through the conserved F or W. The order of the fields is J gene, D gene, V gene, clone size, CDR3 DNA, CDR3 protein. The D gene is left open where the match is weak. A row's size may be missing; if present it is once, few, many or a size class.

TRBJ2-5 | TRBD1 | TRBV10-1 | . | TGCGCCAGCAGTGGGACAGGGCCTGAGACCCAGTACTTC | CASSGTGPETQYF
TRBJ1-2 | TRBD1 | TRBV27 | . | TGTGCCAGCAGTCCCGGACAGGGAAGGGGCTACACCTTC | CASSPGQGRGYTF
TRBJ1-5 | . | TRBV25-1 | . | TGTGCCAGCAGTGATAGCAATCAGCCCCAGCATTTT | CASSDSNQPQHF
TRBJ2-5 | TRBD1 | TRBV19 | once | TGTGCCAGTAGTTTGACAGGGACGCGTGAGACCCAGTACTTC | CASSLTGTRETQYF
TRBJ1-3 | TRBD1 | TRBV28 | . | TGTGCCAGCAGTTTTCGGGACAGACCTGGAAACACCATATATTTT | CASSFRDRPGNTIYF
TRBJ2-7 | TRBD1 | TRBV7-2 | . | TGTGCCAGCAGCGGGAGTACAGGGGTCGCTATCTACGAGCAGTACTTC | CASSGSTGVAIYEQYF
TRBJ2-7 | . | TRBV9 | . | TGTGCCAGCAGCGGGGCTGGATCCGAGCAGTACTTC | CASSGAGSEQYF
TRBJ2-1 | . | TRBV5-1 | once | TGCGCCAGCAGCTTCGGGCTAGTGTTTCTCAATGAGCAGTTCTTC | CASSFGLVFLNEQFF
TRBJ2-1 | . | TRBV5-1 | once | TGCGCCAGCAGCTTGGGGGGGTACAATGAGCAGTTCTTC | CASSLGGYNEQFF
TRBJ1-3 | . | TRBV5-8 | . | TGTGCCAGCAGCTTGTTTCAGGGAAGAGGCTCTGGAAACACCATATATTTT | CASSLFQGRGSGNTIYF
TRBJ1-6 | . | TRBV27 | . | TGTGCCAGCAATGTTTTCCCCTATAATTCACCCCTCCACTTT | CASNVFPYNSPLHF
TRBJ1-3 | . | TRBV7-2 | . | TGTGCCAGCAGCTTAGTGGCTGGAAACACCATATATTTT | CASSLVAGNTIYF
TRBJ2-5 | . | TRBV5-6 | . | TGTGCCAGCAGCCTAACTCGTTCGGGATTTTGGGAGACCCAGTACTTC | CASSLTRSGFWETQYF
TRBJ1-5 | TRBD1 | TRBV14 | . | TGTGCCAGCATCACGAGCCGGGACAGTCGACTTCCCTTTCACAATCAGCCCCAGCATTTT | CASITSRDSRLPFHNQPQHF
TRBJ2-1 | TRBD2 | TRBV4-3 | . | TGCGCCAGCAGCCAAGATGCTTTCGGCGGGGGGGCCCGGGAGCAGTTCTTC | CASSQDAFGGGAREQFF
TRBJ2-1 | . | TRBV5-1 | . | TGCGCCAGCAGCCCTGGGGCCTTTGCAAACAATGAGCAGTTCTTC | CASSPGAFANNEQFF
TRBJ1-3 | . | TRBV18 | . | TGTGCCAGCTCACCAGGGGAAGCGCTTGGAAACACCATATATTTT | CASSPGEALGNTIYF
TRBJ1-2 | TRBD1 | TRBV15 | . | TGTGCCACCAGCAGAGATAAGACAGGGGGCAACTATGGCTACACCTTC | CATSRDKTGGNYGYTF
TRBJ1-2 | . | TRBV4-3 | . | TGCGCCAGCAGCCAAGATGCCTCACCGGGACTTCACTATGGCTACACCTTC | CASSQDASPGLHYGYTF
TRBJ2-2 | . | TRBV2 | . | TGTGCCAGCAGTGCACAGGAACTCCTAACCGGGGAGCTGTTTTTT | CASSAQELLTGELFF
TRBJ1-2 | . | TRBV2 | few | TGTGCCAGCAGTGAGAGGACGGGTAACTATGGCTACACCTTC | CASSERTGNYGYTF
TRBJ2-3 | . | TRBV9 | . | TGTGCCAGCAGCGCGACAGGCGACACAGATACGCAGTATTTT | CASSATGDTDTQYF
TRBJ1-2 | . | TRBV28 | . | TGTGCCAGCAGTTTGCCAGGATTATATGGCTACACCTTC | CASSLPGLYGYTF
TRBJ1-3 | . | TRBV28 | . | TGTGCCAGCAGCGTTGTCGGTCGCAGTGCTGGAAACACCATATATTTT | CASSVVGRSAGNTIYF
TRBJ1-4 | . | TRBV7-9 | . | TGTGCCAGCAGCCATCAGGGGTTTCGTGAAAAACTGTTTTTT | CASSHQGFREKLFF
TRBJ2-3 | . | TRBV19 | . | TGTGCCAGTAGTATCAGAGCAGATACGCAGTATTTT | CASSIRADTQYF
TRBJ2-6 | . | TRBV9 | . | TGTGCCAGCAGCGTAGACCCCCCCCAGAGCTCTGGGGCCAACGTCCTGACTTTC | CASSVDPPQSSGANVLTF